This T cell receptor beta chain stems from a study of T cells expressing NK-cell markers. Study in general: Seven of the eight sequenced donors were classified as HCMV-seropositive, and one was classified as seronegative.

General study points: The same clonotypes also predominated in the CD3+CD56-NKG2C+ fraction of a few donors. Several of the donors carried dominant NKG2C+ clonotypes that took up roughly 1.0-8% of their CD8+ T cells.

As regards this clonotype: The target antigen is unknown.

TCR beta libraries carry UMIs added by 5'RACE template switching. TCRdb reprocessed the 5' RACE reads, keeping one entry per CDR3 protein, no DNA. This sample contains about 190,000 distinct CDR3 sequences. The TCR sequence derives from a man aged 18 to 70 in good health. The sample consisted of blood T cells: a sorted CD56 or NKG2C T cell subset, CD4+ or CD8+ T cells, or bulk PBMC T cells (not recorded which).

The CDR3 loop reads CASSVTGSEQFF. The chain recombines TRBV9 with TRBJ2-1; the D gene TCRdb calls, TRBD1, cannot be checked with no DNA. Germline V gene lookup returns CDR1 SGDLS and CDR2 YYNGEE. CDR3 length equals 12 residues.